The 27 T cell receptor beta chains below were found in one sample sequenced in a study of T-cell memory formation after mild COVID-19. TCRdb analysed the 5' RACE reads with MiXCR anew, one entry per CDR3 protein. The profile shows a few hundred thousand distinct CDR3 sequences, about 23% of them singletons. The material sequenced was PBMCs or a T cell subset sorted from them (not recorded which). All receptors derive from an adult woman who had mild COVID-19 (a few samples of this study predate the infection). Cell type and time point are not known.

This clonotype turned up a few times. The CDR3 DNA reads as TGTGCCAGCTCACCTTTCGAGATAATACCCTACGAGCAGTACTTC. This codes for CASSPFEIIPYEQYF. The chain recombines TRBV18 with TRBJ2-7; D not certain. CDR1 and CDR2 (germline): KGHSH, LQKENI. V lost 3 bases and J 2 bases, leaving 14 bases between the germline ends. CDR3 length: 15 residues.

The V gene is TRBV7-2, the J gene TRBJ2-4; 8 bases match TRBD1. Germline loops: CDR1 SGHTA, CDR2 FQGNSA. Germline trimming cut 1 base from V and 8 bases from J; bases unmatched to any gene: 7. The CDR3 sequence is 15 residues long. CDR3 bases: TGTGCCAGCAGCTTAGGGTGGACAGGGCGGGACATTCAGTACTTC. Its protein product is CASSLGWTGRDIQYF.

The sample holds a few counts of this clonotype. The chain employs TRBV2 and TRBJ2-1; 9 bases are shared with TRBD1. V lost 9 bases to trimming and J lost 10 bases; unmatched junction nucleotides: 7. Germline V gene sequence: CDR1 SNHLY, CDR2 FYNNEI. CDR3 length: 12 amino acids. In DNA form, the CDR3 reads TGTGCCAGTCGGACAGGGGAAATGGAGCAGTTCTTC. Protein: CASRTGEMEQFF.

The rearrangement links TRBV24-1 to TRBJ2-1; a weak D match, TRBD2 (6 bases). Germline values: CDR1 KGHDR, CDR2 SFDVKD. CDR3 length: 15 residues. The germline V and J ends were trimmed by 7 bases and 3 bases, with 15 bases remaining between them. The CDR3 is CATRSRGSIYNEQFF. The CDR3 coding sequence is TGTGCCACCAGGTCCCGGGGGAGTATCTACAATGAGCAGTTCTTC.

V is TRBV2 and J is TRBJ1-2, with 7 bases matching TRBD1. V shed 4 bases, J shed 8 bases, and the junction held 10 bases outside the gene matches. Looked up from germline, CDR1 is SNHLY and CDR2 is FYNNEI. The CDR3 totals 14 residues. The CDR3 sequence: CASSGRGQLGGYTF. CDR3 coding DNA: TGTGCCAGCAGTGGCCGGGGACAGCTGGGCGGCTACACCTTC.

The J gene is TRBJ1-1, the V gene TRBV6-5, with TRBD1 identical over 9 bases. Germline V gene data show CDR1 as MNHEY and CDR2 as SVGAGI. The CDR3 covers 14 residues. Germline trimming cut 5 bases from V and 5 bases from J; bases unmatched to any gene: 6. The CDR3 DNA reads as TGTGCCAGCAGTAACCCGGACAGGGGAACTGAAGCTTTCTTT. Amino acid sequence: CASSNPDRGTEAFF.

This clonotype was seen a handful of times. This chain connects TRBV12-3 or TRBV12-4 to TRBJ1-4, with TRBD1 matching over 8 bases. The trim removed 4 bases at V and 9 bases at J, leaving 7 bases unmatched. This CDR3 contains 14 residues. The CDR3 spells CASSSDRGWKKLFF. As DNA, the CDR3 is TGTGCCAGCAGTTCCGACAGGGGATGGAAAAAACTGTTTTTT.

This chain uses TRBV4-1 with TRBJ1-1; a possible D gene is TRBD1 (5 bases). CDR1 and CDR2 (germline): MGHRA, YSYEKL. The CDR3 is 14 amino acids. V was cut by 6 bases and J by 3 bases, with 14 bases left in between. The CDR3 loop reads CASRKGTLDTEAFF. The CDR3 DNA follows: TGCGCCAGCAGGAAGGGGACTTTGGACACTGAAGCTTTCTTT.

The CDR3 sequence is CASSPSRVNIQYF. CDR3 nucleotides: TGTGCCAGCAGTCCATCAAGGGTCAACATTCAGTACTTC. The V call is TRBV25-1, the J call TRBJ2-4; D remains unclear. The CDR3 spans 13 residues. Germline-derived CDR1 and CDR2 are MGHDK and SYGVNS. Between the trimmed V and J ends, which lost 5 bases and 7 bases, there was a span of 12 bases. The full variable domain, completed using reference TRBV25-1 and TRBJ2-4, is EADIYQTPRYLVIGTGKKITLECSQTMGHDKMYWYQQDPGMELHLIHYSYGVNSTEKGDLSSESTVSRIRTEHFPLTLESARPSHTSQYLCASSPSRVNIQYFGAGTRLSVL.

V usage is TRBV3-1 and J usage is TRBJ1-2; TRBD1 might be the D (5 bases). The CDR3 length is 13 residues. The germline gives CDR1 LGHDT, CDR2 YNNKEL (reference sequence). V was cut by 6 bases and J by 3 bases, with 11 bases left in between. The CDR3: CASRRGEDYGYTF. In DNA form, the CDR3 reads TGTGCCAGCAGACGAGGGGAAGACTATGGCTACACCTTC.

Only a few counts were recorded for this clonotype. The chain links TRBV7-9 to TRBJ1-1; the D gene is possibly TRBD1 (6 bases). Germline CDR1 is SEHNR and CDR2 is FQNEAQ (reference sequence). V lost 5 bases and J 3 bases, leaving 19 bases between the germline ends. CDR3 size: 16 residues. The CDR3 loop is CASSPDRFGTDTEAFF. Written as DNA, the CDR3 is TGTGCCAGCAGCCCTGACAGGTTCGGGACGGACACTGAAGCTTTCTTT.

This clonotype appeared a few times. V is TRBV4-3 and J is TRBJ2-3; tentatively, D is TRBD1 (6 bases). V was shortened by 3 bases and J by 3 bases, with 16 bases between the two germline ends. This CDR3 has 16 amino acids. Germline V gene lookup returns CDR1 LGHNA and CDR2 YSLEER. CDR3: CASSQDHPRGTDTQYF. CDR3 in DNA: TGCGCCAGCAGCCAGGATCACCCCAGGGGTACAGATACGCAGTATTTT.

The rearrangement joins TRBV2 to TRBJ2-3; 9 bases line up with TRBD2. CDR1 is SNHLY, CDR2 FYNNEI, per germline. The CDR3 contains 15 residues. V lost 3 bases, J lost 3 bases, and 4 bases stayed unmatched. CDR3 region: CASSDVGLATDTQYF. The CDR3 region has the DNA TGTGCCAGCAGTGACGTAGGACTAGCGACAGATACGCAGTATTTT.

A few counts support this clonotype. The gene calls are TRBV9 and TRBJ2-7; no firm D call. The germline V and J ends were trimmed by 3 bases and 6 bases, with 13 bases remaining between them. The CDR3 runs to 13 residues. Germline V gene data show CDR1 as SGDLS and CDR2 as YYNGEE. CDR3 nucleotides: TGTGCCAGCAGCGAGGACGGGTACGGCGAGCAGTACTTC. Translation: CASSEDGYGEQYF. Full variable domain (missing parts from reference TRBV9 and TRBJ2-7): DSGVTQTPKHLITATGQRVTLRCSPRSGDLSVYWYQQSLDQGLQFLIQYYNGEERAKGNILERFSAQQFPDLHSELNLSSLELGDSALYFCASSEDGYGEQYFGPGTRLTVT.

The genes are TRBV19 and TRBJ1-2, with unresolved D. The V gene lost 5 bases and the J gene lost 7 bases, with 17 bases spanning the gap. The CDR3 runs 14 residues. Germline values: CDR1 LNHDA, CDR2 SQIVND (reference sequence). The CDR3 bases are TGTGCCAGTAGTTCGCACAACGAACTCGGTGGCTACACCTTC. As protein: CASSSHNELGGYTF.

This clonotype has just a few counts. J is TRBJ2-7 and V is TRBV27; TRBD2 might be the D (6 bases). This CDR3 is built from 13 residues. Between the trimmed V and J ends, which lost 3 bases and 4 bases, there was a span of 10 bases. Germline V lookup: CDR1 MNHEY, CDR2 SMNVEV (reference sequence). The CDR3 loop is CASSLGGKYEQYF. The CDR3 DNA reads TGTGCCAGCAGTTTGGGCGGGAAGTACGAGCAGTACTTC.

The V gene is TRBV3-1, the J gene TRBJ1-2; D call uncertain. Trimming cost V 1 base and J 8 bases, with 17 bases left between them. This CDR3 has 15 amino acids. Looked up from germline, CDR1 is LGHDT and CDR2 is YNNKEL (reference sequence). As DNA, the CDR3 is TGTGCCAGCAGCCAAGGGCCAGGAGGCCCGCTGGGCTACACCTTC. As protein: CASSQGPGGPLGYTF. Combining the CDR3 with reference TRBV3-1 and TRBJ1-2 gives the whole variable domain DTAVSQTPKYLVTQMGNDKSIKCEQNLGHDTMYWYKQDSKKFLKIMFSYNNKELIINETVPNRFSPKSPDKAHLNLHINSLELGDSAVYFCASSQGPGGPLGYTFGSGTRLTVV.

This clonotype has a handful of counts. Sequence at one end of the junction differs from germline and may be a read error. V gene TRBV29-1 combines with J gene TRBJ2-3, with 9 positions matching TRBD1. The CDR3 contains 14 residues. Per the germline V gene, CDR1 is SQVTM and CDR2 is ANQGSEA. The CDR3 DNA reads TGCAGCGTAGAAGGACAGGGGCACACAGATACGCAGTATTTT. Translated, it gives CSVEGQGHTDTQYF.

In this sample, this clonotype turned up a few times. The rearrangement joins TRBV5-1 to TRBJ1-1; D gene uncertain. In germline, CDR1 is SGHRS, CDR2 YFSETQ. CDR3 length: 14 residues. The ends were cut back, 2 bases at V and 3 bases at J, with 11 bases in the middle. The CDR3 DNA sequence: TGCGCCAGCAGCTTATCCGGCAGGTACACTGAAGCTTTCTTT. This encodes CASSLSGRYTEAFF.

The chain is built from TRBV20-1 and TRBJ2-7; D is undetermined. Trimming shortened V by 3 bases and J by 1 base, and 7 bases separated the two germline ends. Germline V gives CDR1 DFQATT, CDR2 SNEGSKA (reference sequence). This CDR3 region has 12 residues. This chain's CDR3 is CSARGFSYEQYF. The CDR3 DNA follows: TGCAGTGCTAGGGGGTTTTCCTACGAGCAGTACTTC.

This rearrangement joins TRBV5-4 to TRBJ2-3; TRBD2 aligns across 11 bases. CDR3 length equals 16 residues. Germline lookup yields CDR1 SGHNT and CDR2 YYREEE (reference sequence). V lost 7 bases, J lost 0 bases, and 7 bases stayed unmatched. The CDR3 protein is CASFSGGGPSTDTQYF. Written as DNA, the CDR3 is TGTGCCAGCTTTAGCGGGGGGGGACCTAGCACAGATACGCAGTATTTT.

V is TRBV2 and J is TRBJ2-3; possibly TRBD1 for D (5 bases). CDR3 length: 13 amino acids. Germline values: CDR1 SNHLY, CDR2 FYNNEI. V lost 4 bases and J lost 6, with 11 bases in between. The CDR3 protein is CASSVRQRDTQYF. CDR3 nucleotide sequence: TGTGCCAGCAGTGTTCGACAGCGCGATACGCAGTATTTT.

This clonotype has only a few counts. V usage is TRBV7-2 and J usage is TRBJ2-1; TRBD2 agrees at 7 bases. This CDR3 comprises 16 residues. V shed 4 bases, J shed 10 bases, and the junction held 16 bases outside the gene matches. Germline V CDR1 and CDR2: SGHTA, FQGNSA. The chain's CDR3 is CASSWDWRERGVEQFF. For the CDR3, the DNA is TGTGCCAGCAGCTGGGACTGGCGGGAGAGGGGAGTAGAGCAGTTCTTC.

CDR3 bases: TGTGCCAGCAGCCCGGGGTGGGGGGCGCACACTGAAGCTTTCTTT. It specifies CASSPGWGAHTEAFF. The rearrangement uses TRBV12-3 or TRBV12-4 and TRBJ1-1; D is perhaps TRBD1 (6 bases). V was shortened by 6 bases and J by 3 bases, with 17 bases between the two germline ends. This CDR3 is built from 15 residues.

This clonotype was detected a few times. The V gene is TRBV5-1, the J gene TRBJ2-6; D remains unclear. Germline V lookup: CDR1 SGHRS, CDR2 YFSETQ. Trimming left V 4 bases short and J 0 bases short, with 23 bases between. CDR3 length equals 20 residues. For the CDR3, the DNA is TGCGCCAGCAGCGCCAAGGATGGGGATCTTGCGGCCTCTGGGGCCAACGTCCTGACTTTC. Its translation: CASSAKDGDLAASGANVLTF.

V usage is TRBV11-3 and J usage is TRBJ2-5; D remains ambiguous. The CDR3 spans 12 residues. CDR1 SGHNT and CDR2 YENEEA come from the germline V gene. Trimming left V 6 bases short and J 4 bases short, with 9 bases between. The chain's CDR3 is CASRGSGETQYF. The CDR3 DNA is TGTGCCAGCAGGGGTTCGGGAGAGACCCAGTACTTC.

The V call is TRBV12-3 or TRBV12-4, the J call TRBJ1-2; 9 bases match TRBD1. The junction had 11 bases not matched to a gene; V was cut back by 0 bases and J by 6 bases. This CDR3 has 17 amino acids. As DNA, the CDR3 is TGTGCCAGCAGTTTAGCCGAAACCCGGGACAGGGCGCATGGCTACACCTTC. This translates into CASSLAETRDRAHGYTF.